The 26 T cell receptor beta chains below all came from one sample that was sequenced in a study of cytomegalovirus exposure and HLA in healthy donors. Use of 60 Vbeta and 13 Jbeta primers characterized the PCR. Assay: immunoSEQ multiplex PCR; the TCRdb copy retains only in-frame clones and omits some. The sample contains under 200,000 clones, just under 80% of which appear only once. The sequenced sample was PBMCs. The receptors were gathered from a woman between 45 and 65 years old in good health and CMV-seropositive.

The CDR3 sequence is CASSLGHPRDENIQYF. The CDR3 DNA follows: TGTGCCAGCAGCTTGGGCCATCCGAGGGATGAAAACATTCAGTACTTC. This chain connects TRBV5-4 to TRBJ2-4, with TRBD2 as a possible D gene (5 bases). The CDR3 runs to 16 residues. V was cut by 0 bases and J by 5 bases, with 15 bases left in between. Germline V gives CDR1 SGHNT, CDR2 YYREEE (reference sequence).

This chain uses TRBV2 with TRBJ2-1; tentatively, D is TRBD1 (7 bases). The CDR3 covers 15 residues. Between the trimmed V and J ends, which lost 7 bases and 8 bases, there was a span of 21 bases. Germline V gene data show CDR1 as SNHLY and CDR2 as FYNNEI. CDR3 region: CASTLGGGHGDEQFF. In DNA, the CDR3 is TGTGCCAGCACCCTAGGAGGGGGCCATGGCGATGAGCAGTTCTTC.

This clone has a handful of counts. The rearrangement joins TRBV7-3 to TRBJ2-7; TRBD2 matches 14 bases. After removal of 5 bases from V and 0 bases from J, the junction contained 9 bases not matched to a gene. Germline CDR1 is SGHTA and CDR2 is FQGTGA. The CDR3 length is 18 residues. The DNA for the CDR3 is TGTGCCAGCAGCCGTTTACCCGGGACTAGCGGGAGCTCCTACGAGCAGTACTTC. This codes for CASSRLPGTSGSSYEQYF. The whole variable domain, filled in from reference TRBV7-3 and TRBJ2-7, reads GAGVSQTPSNKVTEKGKYVELRCDPISGHTALYWYRQSLGQGPEFLIYFQGTGAADDSGLPNDRFFAVRPEGSVSTLKIQRTERGDSAVYLCASSRLPGTSGSSYEQYFGPGTRLTVT.

V gene TRBV7-2 combines with J gene TRBJ1-2, with 7 nucleotides matching TRBD1. Germline CDR1 and CDR2: SGHTA and FQGNSA. This CDR3 has 13 residues. V dropped 5 bases and J dropped 4; count of bases not matched to a gene: 4. CDR3 DNA sequence: TGTGCCAGCAGCGAGACAGGGCCCTATGGCTACACCTTC. Amino acids: CASSETGPYGYTF.

V usage is TRBV10-1 and J usage is TRBJ1-1; 8 bases map to TRBD1. CDR3 length: 13 residues. CDR1 WNHNN and CDR2 SYGVQD come from the germline V gene (reference sequence). The ends lost 5 bases at V and 3 bases at J; junction bases unmatched: 2. CDR3 sequence: CASSPQGDTEAFF. DNA of the CDR3: TGCGCCAGCAGTCCACAGGGGGACACTGAAGCTTTCTTT.

This clone came up a few times. The chain employs TRBV10-1 and TRBJ2-2, with D perhaps TRBD1 (5 bases). Germline values: CDR1 WNHNN, CDR2 SYGVQD (reference sequence). This CDR3 spans 17 amino acids. V was clipped by 6 bases and J by 2 bases, with 19 bases between them. The CDR3 nucleotides are TGCGCCAGCAGCAGGACACCCTTGGGGCTCAACACCGGGGAGCTGTTTTTT. It yields the protein CASSRTPLGLNTGELFF.

The chain employs TRBV9 and TRBJ2-1; 7 bases are shared with TRBD1. V lost 0 bases to trimming and J lost 0 bases; unmatched junction nucleotides: 3. Germline-derived CDR1 and CDR2 are SGDLS and YYNGEE. This CDR3 spans 16 amino acids. CDR3 loop: CASSVAHRGSYNEQFF. The CDR3 bases are TGTGCCAGCAGCGTAGCCCACAGGGGCTCCTACAATGAGCAGTTCTTC.

The J gene is TRBJ1-2, the V gene TRBV18; possible D gene TRBD1, 5 bases. CDR1 is KGHSH and CDR2 is LQKENI in the germline V gene. The CDR3 runs to 14 residues. Trimming took 2 bases from V and 5 from J, leaving 12 bases between them. The CDR3 DNA follows: TGTGCCAGCTCACCAGGGGCAGTCTTATATGGCTACACCTTC. Its protein product is CASSPGAVLYGYTF.

The rearrangement uses TRBV7-2 and TRBJ1-1, with TRBD1 identical over 7 bases. Germline V CDR1 and CDR2: SGHTA, FQGNSA. The J segment lost 10 bases and the V segment lost 5 bases, leaving 7 bases of the junction unmatched. CDR3 length: 12 residues. The CDR3, as DNA: TGTGCCAGCAGCCCGACAGGGAGTGGAGCTTTCTTT. It yields the protein CASSPTGSGAFF.

This clone was picked up one time. The rearrangement links TRBV7-9 to TRBJ2-1; 7 bases align to TRBD2. V lost 5 bases and J lost 12; bases outside the gene matches: 13. Germline CDR1 is SEHNR and CDR2 is FQNEAQ (reference sequence). This CDR3 spans 14 amino acids. Here the CDR3 DNA reads TGTGCCAGCAGCCCGGCGGGGGACGAAAATAGGCAGTTCTTC. It translates to CASSPAGDENRQFF. The variable domain in full, completed from reference TRBV7-9 and TRBJ2-1, reads DTGVSQNPRHKITKRGQNVTFRCDPISEHNRLYWYRQTLGQGPEFLTYFQNEAQLEKSRLLSDRFSAERPKGSFSTLEIQRTEQGDSAMYLCASSPAGDENRQFFGPGTRLTVL.

V is TRBV11-3 and J is TRBJ1-3; 7 bases match TRBD1. The CDR3 length is 16 residues. The junction had 7 bases not matched to a gene; V was cut back by 5 bases and J by 0 bases. In germline, CDR1 is SGHNT, CDR2 YENEEA. CDR3 DNA sequence: TGTGCCAGCAGCAACCTACAGGGGAACTCTGGAAACACCATATATTTT. It translates to CASSNLQGNSGNTIYF.

The V call is TRBV7-3, the J call TRBJ2-6; D is ambiguous. This CDR3 is built from 13 residues. Per the germline V gene, CDR1 is SGHTA and CDR2 is FQGTGA. The V and J ends lost 4 bases and 9 bases respectively, with 10 bases between them. CDR3 residues: CASSSTSGNVLTF. The CDR3 coding sequence is TGTGCCAGCAGCTCCACATCGGGCAACGTCCTGACTTTC.

V is TRBV4-1 and J is TRBJ1-5, with a weak D call TRBD1 (5 bases). CDR1 is MGHRA, CDR2 YSYEKL, per germline. The CDR3 extends over 15 amino acids. With 4 bases removed from V and 5 bases from J, the gap between germline ends came to 15 bases. The CDR3 nucleotides are TGCGCCAGCAGCCCCGAACCTGGGGCGGATCAGCCCCAGCATTTT. It is translated as CASSPEPGADQPQHF.

The V call is TRBV5-8, the J call TRBJ1-5; weak D call: TRBD1 (5 bases). The CDR3 has 16 residues. In germline, CDR1 is SGHTS, CDR2 YDEGEE. Trimming took 4 bases from V and 6 from J, leaving 20 bases between them. The CDR3 spells CASSRGFGGSSQPQHF. DNA for the CDR3: TGTGCCAGCAGCCGGGGGTTCGGGGGATCAAGTCAGCCCCAGCATTTT.

The chain uses TRBV19 and TRBJ2-6; D is perhaps TRBD1 (6 bases). The CDR3 contains 17 residues. Trimming took 5 bases from V and 0 from J, leaving 14 bases between them. The V gene's germline CDR1 is LNHDA and CDR2 SQIVND (reference sequence). The DNA of the CDR3 is TGTGCCAGTAGTCCACAGGGATTCAGCTCTGGGGCCAACGTCCTGACTTTC. Translated, it gives CASSPQGFSSGANVLTF. The whole variable domain, filled in from reference TRBV19 and TRBJ2-6, reads DGGITQSPKYLFRKEGQNVTLSCEQNLNHDAMYWYRQDPGQGLRLIYYSQIVNDFQKGDIAEGYSVSREKKESFPLTVTSAQKNPTAFYLCASSPQGFSSGANVLTFGAGSRLTVL.

The chain joins TRBV5-5 to TRBJ1-5; 8 bases line up with TRBD1. V shed 4 bases and J 8 bases; nucleotides not matched to a gene: 11. CDR1 and CDR2 (germline): SGHKS, YYEKEE (reference sequence). This CDR3 comprises 15 residues. The CDR3 here is CASSLIRGRVEPQHF. Written as DNA, the CDR3 is TGTGCCAGCAGCCTTATCAGGGGGCGTGTTGAGCCCCAGCATTTT.

The chain recombines TRBV25-1 with TRBJ2-1; unclear D gene. Germline V lookup: CDR1 MGHDK, CDR2 SYGVNS. The CDR3 contains 12 residues. Trimming stripped 4 bases from V and 5 bases from J, with 6 bases between. CDR3 nucleotide sequence: TGTGCCAGCAGTGGAGACAACAATGAGCAGTTCTTC. This gives the protein CASSGDNNEQFF.

This chain joins TRBV7-2 and TRBJ1-4, with 7 positions matching TRBD1. The CDR3 sequence is 14 residues long. V shed 6 bases, J shed 7 bases, and the junction held 8 bases outside the gene matches. The germline CDR1 and CDR2 sequences are SGHTA and FQGNSA. CDR3 in DNA: TGTGCCAGCAGGCTTGGACAGGCTAGTGAAAAACTGTTTTTT. Its protein is CASRLGQASEKLFF.

This clone was seen once. The V and J genes are TRBV30 and TRBJ2-3, with unresolved D. From germline, CDR1 is GTSNPN and CDR2 SVGIG (reference sequence). Trimming pared 0 bases from V and 2 bases from J, leaving 15 bases between. CDR3 size: 16 residues. The CDR3 bases are TGTGCCTGGAGTGTACGTGGCTCCCTGTTCACAGATACGCAGTATTTT. This sequence encodes CAWSVRGSLFTDTQYF.

In this sample, this clone turned up once. V is TRBV6-1 and J is TRBJ2-2; D is possibly TRBD1 (5 bases). The ends were cut back, 2 bases at V and 7 bases at J, with 11 bases in the middle. The germline CDR1 and CDR2 sequences are MNHNS and SASEGT. CDR3 length: 14 residues. In DNA, the CDR3 is TGTGCCAGCAGTGAAACCCCAGGGAACGGGGAGCTGTTTTTT. Amino acid sequence: CASSETPGNGELFF.

V gene TRBV28 combines with J gene TRBJ1-1, with 9 bases matching TRBD1. The trim removed 1 base at V and 4 bases at J, leaving 4 bases unmatched. In germline, CDR1 is MDHEN, CDR2 SYDVKM. The CDR3 sequence is 15 residues long. The CDR3 sequence: CASSLSGQGATEAFF. For the CDR3, the DNA is TGTGCCAGCAGTTTATCGGGACAGGGAGCCACTGAAGCTTTCTTT.

The chain links TRBV14 to TRBJ1-4, with D uncertain. There are 13 residues in the CDR3. CDR1 and CDR2 (germline): SGHDN, FVKESK. The V end lost 3 bases, the J end lost 8 bases, and 10 bases lay between the germline ends. Here the CDR3 reads CASSQRFGEKLFF. The CDR3 bases are TGTGCCAGCAGCCAGAGGTTCGGGGAAAAACTGTTTTTT.

This clone was picked up a small number of times. The chain recombines TRBV10-3 with TRBJ2-7, with 7 bases lining up with TRBD1. The CDR3 is 14 residues long. The junction had 9 bases not matched to a gene; V was cut back by 7 bases and J by 3 bases. Germline V gene lookup returns CDR1 ENHRY and CDR2 SYGVKD. The CDR3 DNA sequence: TGTGCCATCAAAGACAGGGTGCAGGACTACGAGCAGTACTTC. It translates to CAIKDRVQDYEQYF.

This chain joins TRBV10-3 and TRBJ2-7; possible D gene TRBD1, 5 bases. The CDR3 spans 13 residues. Per germline, CDR1 ENHRY and CDR2 SYGVKD. Trimming cost V 6 bases and J 3 bases, with 12 bases left between them. The CDR3 bases are TGTGCCATCAGCAGGGTCCCCCACTACGAGCAGTACTTC. Translation gives CAISRVPHYEQYF.

The V and J genes are TRBV28 and TRBJ2-5; 7 nucleotides line up with TRBD2. The CDR3 totals 14 residues. Germline V gene data show CDR1 as MDHEN and CDR2 as SYDVKM. V was clipped by 8 bases and J by 0 bases; unmatched bases: 6. CDR3 sequence: CASGAGDNQETQYF. CDR3 in DNA: TGTGCCAGCGGGGCGGGAGATAACCAAGAGACCCAGTACTTC.

J is TRBJ1-2 and V is TRBV6-1; D gene unclear. The CDR3 spans 12 residues. V was clipped by 6 bases and J by 9 bases, with 14 bases between them. The germline gives CDR1 MNHNS, CDR2 SASEGT. The DNA for the CDR3 is TGTGCCAGCAGCGATGGACTTAGTCGCTACACCTTC. It encodes CASSDGLSRYTF.